This T cell receptor beta chain was captured in a study of blood T cell repertoires in COVID-19 (dated by TCRdb to the early 2020s). Turning to the overall study: Collaborator samples came from the United States, Italy and Spain and covered acute and convalescent phases of COVID-19. The repertoires were released in a freely available public database intended as a resource for research on the immune response to SARS-CoV-2. A de-identified subject ID, COVID-19 status, age in years and sex were almost always included in the sample metadata. The material from the prospective study consisted of cDNA or gDNA derived from T cells, B-cell-depleted T cells, or PBMCs. Deeply sampled blood TCRbeta repertoires from subjects exposed to, actively infected with, or recovered from COVID-19 were included in the dataset. Where HLA class I and class II types were available, the types were taken from metadata supplied by the sample provider, not from assay-based typing. Samples came from the ongoing ImmuneRACE study (first 160 participants) plus 1,254 subjects from 6 global collaborators.

Of note for this clone: Its antigen target is currently unknown. Base-call qualities are not available, and no considerably larger clone is one nucleotide away.

Whole blood was collected in K2EDTA tubes by collaborating institutions according to the institutions' own protocols. For TCRbeta analysis, collaborators shipped samples as frozen whole blood, isolated PBMCs, or DNA extracted from either of those sample types. The immunoSEQ Assay, a bias-controlled multiplex PCR, was used to amplify TCRbeta CDR3 regions from genomic DNA. On the study's bioinformatics: The number of nucleated cells in each sample was estimated by amplification of reference gene primers within the assay. To quantify the absolute abundance of each unique TCRbeta CDR3 rearrangement, sequence reads were collapsed and filtered. Productive Simpson clonality was computed per sample as the square root of Simpson's diversity index over productive rearrangements. Drawn from immuneACCESS, this table holds only the in-frame rearrangements with V and J called that TCRdb kept. Clones are partly lost; checked studies trace under half to an unresolved V gene and leave the rest unexplained. D and trimming come from the DNA, and the V and J calls and clone size come from that table. This sample holds approximately 96,000 clones; about 95% were observed only once. The ten biggest clones cover roughly 4.7% of the sample.

Here is what the overall study found, with its caveats: The amount of clinical and demographic metadata varied by source and participant and was provided uncurated.

CDR1 LGHNA and CDR2 YSLEER are derived from the germline V gene. Reading from cysteine to phenylalanine, the CDR3 counts 15 amino acids. Only the CDR3 DNA stays, 45 bases, in frame from base 1. At the junction V is shortened by 0 bases and J by 4 bases, with 11 bases in between. This chain joins TRBV4-3 to TRBJ2-3, with a weak D call of TRBD2 (5 bases match). The source is a human donor with active COVID-19. The donor label of this sample is uncertain. Sequences were obtained from peripheral blood. This receptor has the CDR3 CASSQDSVWADTQYF. The base sequence is TGCGCCAGCAGCCAAGATAGCGTCTGGGCAGATACGCAGTATTTT.